This T cell receptor beta chain was recovered during a study of shared clonotypes between healthy human individuals. Study-wide background: Donors consisted of two women and three men between 18 and 49.

For this clone: Its specificity is not known.

Using immunoSEQ multiplex PCR, the repertoire was profiled, and TCRdb retains in-frame clones only, with some absent. This table has roughly 200,000 clones, 65% to 70% appearing once. Study outcomes and limitations: Larger estimated richness was generally seen in naive subsets than in memory subsets.

The healthy adult donors were HIV-negative and reported no recent acute infections or vaccinations. Germline V CDR1 and CDR2: LNHNV, YYDKDF (reference sequence). V dropped 0 bases and J dropped 1 base, with 9 bases sitting between them. CDR3 length: 15 amino acids. The receptor comes from a man younger than 40 in good health. The chain combines TRBV15 with TRBJ1-1; no reliable D call. Sequences were obtained from memory CD4+ T cells sorted from blood. Subset described: CD45RA-negative fraction. The CDR3 region has the DNA TGTGCCACCAGCAGAGACAGGCGACCGAACACTGAAGCTTTCTTT. Its protein product is CATSRDRRPNTEAFF. The full variable domain, with the rest looked up from reference TRBV15 and TRBJ1-1, is DAMVIQNPRYQVTQFGKPVTLSCSQTLNHNVMYWYQQKSSQAPKLLFHYYDKDFNNEADTPDNFQSRRPNTSFCFLDIRSPGLGDTAMYLCATSRDRRPNTEAFFGQGTRLTVV.